A selection of T cell receptor beta chains follows, all from one sample in a study of T cells in localized non-small cell lung cancer. The method was immunoSEQ multiplex PCR; TCRdb's version includes in-frame clones alone and lacks a portion of them. This sample carries around 140,000 clones, roughly 90% of them seen once, and the ten largest clones take approximately 1.7%. Sequencing was performed on peripheral blood, taken before any cancer treatment. These receptors were taken from an older female donor with stage I lung adenocarcinoma. CDR3s include the opening cysteine and the closing phenylalanine or tryptophan. The D gene is left open where the match is weak. The size of a clone is reported for some rows only, either as once, few or many, or as a class for expanded clones.

>TRBV7-9|TRBD2|-|TRBJ2-2
TGTGCCAGCAGCCCACGGACTAGCGGGACGAACACCGGGGAGCTGTTTTTT
CASSPRTSGTNTGELFF
>TRBV2|TRBD2|-|TRBJ2-7
TGTGCCAGCAGTGAAGAGGGACTACAGTACTTC
CASSEEGLQYF
>TRBV6-1|-|-|TRBJ1-2
TGTGCCAGCAGTGAATCACCAGCTAACTATGGCTACACCTTC
CASSESPANYGYTF
>TRBV19|-|-|TRBJ1-1
TGTGCCAGTAGACATCCGAGGGGGGTGGAAACTGAAGCTTTCTTT
CASRHPRGVETEAFF
>TRBV9|-|-|TRBJ2-3
TGTGCCAGCAGCGCCCTTAGCGGCCTAAGCACAGATACGCAGTATTTT
CASSALSGLSTDTQYF
>TRBV5-1|TRBD1|-|TRBJ1-1
TGCGCCAGCAGGGAGGGACAGGGGGCAAGGAACACTGAAGCTTTCTTT
CASREGQGARNTEAFF
>TRBV5-6|-|once|TRBJ1-1
TGTGCCAGCAACCGCGGCAGGGTCCGTACTGAAGCTTTCTTT
CASNRGRVRTEAFF
>TRBV29-1|-|-|TRBJ2-3
TGCAGCGTTGATCCCCTTAGCACAGATACGCAGTATTTT
CSVDPLSTDTQYF
>TRBV28|-|-|TRBJ2-5
TGTGCCAGCAGTTTAGGTCAGGTCCCGTCGCTTGGGGCCGAGACCCAGTACTTC
CASSLGQVPSLGAETQYF
>TRBV2|TRBD1|-|TRBJ1-2
TGTGCCAGCAAAGGACAGGGAATTAACTATGGCTACACCTTC
CASKGQGINYGYTF
>TRBV9|TRBD1|-|TRBJ2-1
TGTGCCAGCAGCGTAGTAGGGACAGGCTCCTACAATGAGCAGTTCTTC
CASSVVGTGSYNEQFF
>TRBV2|TRBD1|-|TRBJ2-7
TGTGCCAGCAGTGGATTCGACAGGGTTGGGGCCTACGAGCAGTACTTC
CASSGFDRVGAYEQYF
>TRBV27|TRBD1|-|TRBJ2-7
TGTGCCAGCAGTCCCCCCGGGACAGGGGCCTACGAGCAGTACTTC
CASSPPGTGAYEQYF